The 29 T cell receptor beta chains presented below share a single source sample, sequenced in a study of blood T cell repertoires in COVID-19. Clones were sequenced by immunoSEQ multiplex PCR, and TCRdb holds only the in-frame ones, with some missing. The data contain roughly 350,000 clones, about nine tenths of them seen just once; the ten biggest clones take up more than 5.5%. Source material: peripheral blood. The receptors stem from a woman aged 70 to 79 with COVID-19, enrolled during active disease.

V usage is TRBV9 and J usage is TRBJ1-2; D is possibly TRBD1 (6 bases). Germline CDR1 and CDR2: SGDLS and YYNGEE. This CDR3 is 11 amino acids long. V lost 7 bases to trimming and J lost 7 bases, with 11 bases between them. The CDR3 DNA is TGTGCCAGCGAGAGGGGGTTTGGCTACACCTTC. Translating it yields CASERGFGYTF.

The rearrangement links TRBV7-9 to TRBJ1-3; 7 positions agree with TRBD1. J lost 0 bases, V lost 5 bases, and 10 bases had no gene match. The CDR3 consists of 17 residues. In germline, CDR1 is SEHNR, CDR2 FQNEAQ (reference sequence). CDR3 DNA: TGTGCCAGCAGCCTCCAGGCAGGGGGATTCTCTGGAAACACCATATATTTT. Protein sequence: CASSLQAGGFSGNTIYF.

The genes are TRBV7-9 and TRBJ2-5, with 14 bases that match TRBD2. Trimming cost V 5 bases and J 7 bases; bases outside gene matches: 9. The CDR3 sequence is 16 residues long. Germline assignment: CDR1 SEHNR and CDR2 FQNEAQ (reference sequence). The CDR3 DNA sequence: TGTGCCAGCAGCCCCGGGACTAGCGGGGGCCTGGGGACCCAGTACTTC. Translated, it gives CASSPGTSGGLGTQYF.

The chain has TRBV6-2 or TRBV6-3 and TRBJ1-5; TRBD1 might be the D (6 bases). Germline-derived CDR1 and CDR2 are MNHEY and SVGEGT. Trimming removed 6 bases at V and 4 bases at J, with 13 bases between. The CDR3 loop spans 14 amino acids. CDR3 protein: CASSWGQANQPQHF. CDR3 in DNA: TGTGCCAGCAGCTGGGGGCAGGCTAATCAGCCCCAGCATTTT.

This chain links TRBV18 with TRBJ2-5; tentatively, D is TRBD1 (6 bases). Trimming pared 6 bases from V and 2 bases from J, leaving 10 bases between. CDR3 length: 13 residues. Per the germline V gene, CDR1 is KGHSH and CDR2 is LQKENI. The CDR3 reads CASSPGQQETQYF. The CDR3, as DNA: TGTGCCAGCTCCCCGGGACAACAAGAGACCCAGTACTTC.

The gene calls are TRBV4-2 and TRBJ2-5; D is possibly TRBD2 (6 bases). This CDR3 spans 15 amino acids. V was clipped by 0 bases and J by 5 bases, with 13 bases between them. Germline lookup yields CDR1 LGHNA and CDR2 YNFKEQ. CDR3 residues: CASSQEGGGVETQYF. CDR3 coding DNA: TGTGCCAGCAGCCAAGAGGGAGGAGGAGTGGAGACCCAGTACTTC.

The J gene is TRBJ2-2, the V gene TRBV5-1, with TRBD1 as a possible D gene (6 bases). The germline V and J ends were trimmed by 5 bases and 1 base, with 9 bases remaining between them. The V gene's germline CDR1 is SGHRS and CDR2 YFSETQ. There are 14 residues in the CDR3. CDR3 sequence reads: CASRKGGNTGELFF. The DNA of the CDR3 is TGCGCCAGCAGAAAAGGGGGGAACACCGGGGAGCTGTTTTTT.

CDR3 in DNA: TGTGCTGCAAGACTAGCCTACGAGCAGTACTTC. Translated: CAARLAYEQYF. The chain couples TRBV30 to TRBJ2-7; a weak D match, TRBD2 (6 bases). The CDR3 sequence is 11 residues long. Germline-derived CDR1 and CDR2 are GTSNPN and SVGIG (reference sequence). Looking up the rest from reference TRBV30 and TRBJ2-7 gives the full variable domain: SQTIHQWPATLVQPVGSPLSLECTVEGTSNPNLYWYRQAAGRGLQLLFYSVGIGQISSEVPQNLSASRPQDRQFILSSKKLLLSDSGFYLCAARLAYEQYFGPGTRLTVT.

V is TRBV7-6 and J is TRBJ2-2; TRBD2 matches 10 bases. V lost 5 bases and J lost 4; bases outside the gene matches: 4. This CDR3 has 15 residues. CDR1 and CDR2 (germline): SGHVS, FNYEAQ. This CDR3 is CASSTLAGGTGELFF. CDR3 in DNA: TGTGCCAGCAGCACCTTAGCGGGGGGCACCGGGGAGCTGTTTTTT.

V usage is TRBV10-1 and J usage is TRBJ2-1; TRBD2 agrees at 8 bases. The CDR3 loop spans 15 amino acids. Trimming cost V 2 bases and J 3 bases; bases outside gene matches: 3. Germline CDR1 reads WNHNN; CDR2 reads SYGVQD (reference sequence). CDR3 amino acids: CASSELSGDYNEQFF. In DNA form, the CDR3 reads TGCGCCAGCAGTGAGCTTAGCGGGGACTACAATGAGCAGTTCTTC.

This chain uses TRBV6-5 with TRBJ1-2, with D possibly matching TRBD1 (5 bases). V was cut by 0 bases and J by 7 bases, with 12 bases left in between. The CDR3 totals 14 residues. CDR1 MNHEY and CDR2 SVGAGI come from the germline V gene. In DNA, the CDR3 is TGTGCCAGCAGTTACTCAGGGGAGGTCGGTGGCTACACCTTC. This gives the protein CASSYSGEVGGYTF.

The chain joins TRBV5-1 to TRBJ2-1, with 13 bases identical to TRBD2. The CDR3 runs 15 residues. J was trimmed by 5 bases and V by 4 bases; bases with no gene match: 3. Germline V lookup: CDR1 SGHRS, CDR2 YFSETQ. CDR3 sequence reads: CASSPGTSGDNEQFF. Written as DNA, the CDR3 is TGCGCCAGCAGCCCCGGGACTAGCGGGGACAATGAGCAGTTCTTC.

The chain is built from TRBV5-1 and TRBJ1-6; 10 positions match TRBD1. CDR3 length: 17 residues. The J segment lost 8 bases and the V segment lost 0 bases, leaving 8 bases of the junction unmatched. CDR1 and CDR2 (germline): SGHRS, YFSETQ. CDR3 amino acids: CASSLALGTGDHSPLHF. The CDR3 coding sequence is TGCGCCAGCAGCTTGGCCCTGGGGACAGGGGATCATTCACCCCTCCACTTT.

This chain uses TRBV11-2 with TRBJ1-1, with a tentative D call TRBD1 (5 bases). The CDR3 runs to 16 residues. V lost 1 base to trimming and J lost 1 base, with 13 bases between them. Germline CDR1 is SGHAT and CDR2 is FQNNGV. CDR3 nucleotides: TGTGCCAGCAGCTTAGGGTTCGACAGACCGAACACTGAAGCTTTCTTT. Amino acids: CASSLGFDRPNTEAFF.

This clone was detected once. The chain has TRBV30 and TRBJ1-1, with 7 bases matching TRBD1. CDR1 GTSNPN and CDR2 SVGIG come from the germline V gene (reference sequence). The CDR3 runs 15 residues. V lost 1 base to trimming and J lost 1 base; unmatched junction nucleotides: 6. CDR3 sequence reads: CAWSEGGQWNTEAFF. CDR3 DNA sequence: TGTGCCTGGAGTGAAGGGGGACAGTGGAACACTGAAGCTTTCTTT.

J is TRBJ1-1 and V is TRBV7-2; D is possibly TRBD1 (5 bases). Germline V gene data show CDR1 as SGHTA and CDR2 as FQGNSA. The germline V and J ends were trimmed by 5 bases and 7 bases, with 11 bases remaining between them. CDR3 length equals 12 residues. The CDR3 reads CASSLQGLEAFF. The DNA for the CDR3 is TGTGCCAGCAGCCTCCAGGGACTTGAAGCTTTCTTT.

The V and J genes are TRBV5-3 and TRBJ1-2; tentative D call: TRBD1 (6 bases). TRBV5-3 is an open reading frame whose function is uncertain. V lost 4 bases, J lost 10 bases, and 20 bases lay in between. This CDR3 region has 14 residues. The CDR3 bases are TGTGCCAGAAGCCCCCGGACAGTTGAGACCCCCTACACCTTC. Encoded protein: CARSPRTVETPYTF.

This rearrangement joins TRBV3-1 (or the pseudogene TRBV3-2) to TRBJ1-4; D is undetermined. V dropped 5 bases and J dropped 8 bases, with 18 bases sitting between them. Germline CDR1 and CDR2: LGHDT and YNNKEL (reference sequence). The CDR3 totals 15 residues. In DNA form, the CDR3 reads TGTGCCAGCAGCTCCCAGCCCTCGTCGGGGGAAAAACTGTTTTTT. Its protein product is CASSSQPSSGEKLFF.

This clone was detected a few times. The chain carries TRBV12-5 and TRBJ1-5; possibly TRBD1 for D (6 bases). The CDR3 consists of 14 residues. CDR1 LGHNT and CDR2 FRNRAP come from the germline V gene. The V gene lost 6 bases and the J gene lost 1 base, with 10 bases spanning the gap. The CDR3 region has the DNA TGTGCTAGTGGACCGGGACACAGCAATCAGCCCCAGCATTTT. Translated, it gives CASGPGHSNQPQHF.

To note about this clone: Other DNA sequences of this sample code for an identical CDR3. The rearrangement links TRBV11-2 to TRBJ1-1; no firm D call. Trimming removed 5 bases from V and 1 base from J, with 11 bases in between. CDR1 is SGHAT and CDR2 is FQNNGV in the germline V gene. CDR3 length: 14 residues. This CDR3 is CASSLEPGNTEAFF. The CDR3 nucleotides are TGTGCCAGCAGCCTGGAACCAGGGAACACTGAAGCTTTCTTT.

This clone was seen only once. V is TRBV4-3 and J is TRBJ1-1, with unresolved D. CDR3 length: 15 residues. Germline CDR1 and CDR2: LGHNA and YSLEER. Trimming removed 1 base from V and 5 bases from J, with 14 bases in between. Written as DNA, the CDR3 is TGCGCCAGCAGCCAAGCTTATAGCGGATCGACTGAAGCTTTCTTT. Encoded protein: CASSQAYSGSTEAFF.

V gene TRBV9 combines with J gene TRBJ2-3, with 8 positions matching TRBD2. The CDR3 totals 15 residues. V shed 0 bases and J 6 bases; nucleotides not matched to a gene: 6. Germline V lookup: CDR1 SGDLS, CDR2 YYNGEE. DNA for the CDR3: TGTGCCAGCAGCGTAGGGAATAGCGGGGTGGATACGCAGTATTTT. Translated, it gives CASSVGNSGVDTQYF.

In this sample, this clone turned up a few times. The chain is built from TRBV9 and TRBJ1-5; 7 bases are shared with TRBD1. CDR1 is SGDLS and CDR2 is YYNGEE in the germline V gene. This CDR3 spans 14 amino acids. Trimming removed 4 bases from V and 5 bases from J; junction bases left unmatched: 6. This chain's CDR3 is CASSQTGADQPQHF. In DNA form, the CDR3 reads TGTGCCAGCAGCCAAACAGGGGCGGATCAGCCCCAGCATTTT.

To note about this clone: The same CDR3 is also encoded by other DNA sequences in this sample. The rearrangement uses TRBV2 and TRBJ2-3; TRBD1 agrees at 8 bases. The V gene's germline CDR1 is SNHLY and CDR2 FYNNEI. V lost 6 bases and J lost 2; bases outside the gene matches: 4. The CDR3 runs 14 residues. For the CDR3, the DNA is TGTGCCAGCAGGGACAGGGAGGTCACAGATACGCAGTATTTT. Encoded protein: CASRDREVTDTQYF. Filled out from reference TRBV2 and TRBJ2-3, the complete variable domain reads EPEVTQTPSHQVTQMGQEVILRCVPISNHLYFYWYRQILGQKVEFLVSFYNNEISEKSEIFDDQFSVERPDGSNFTLKIRSTKLEDSAMYFCASRDREVTDTQYFGPGTRLTVL.

The chain uses TRBV6-6 and TRBJ1-1; D gene unclear. Germline loops: CDR1 MNHNY, CDR2 SVGAGI (reference sequence). The CDR3 runs to 13 residues. Trimming left V 2 bases short and J 3 bases short, with 7 bases between. The CDR3 DNA follows: TGTGCCAGCAGTTACCGGGTCTACACTGAAGCTTTCTTT. Translated: CASSYRVYTEAFF.

The chain uses TRBV3-1 (or the pseudogene TRBV3-2) and TRBJ2-1; 7 nucleotides agree with TRBD2. With V trimmed by 2 bases and J by 7 bases, 8 bases remained unmatched. Germline CDR1 and CDR2: LGHDT and YNNKEL (reference sequence). The CDR3 has 15 amino acids. CDR3 region: CASSQTTRRENEQFF. CDR3 bases: TGTGCCAGCAGCCAAACGACTAGGCGGGAGAATGAGCAGTTCTTC.

The rearrangement uses TRBV5-1 and TRBJ2-6; tentative D call: TRBD2 (6 bases). Looked up from germline, CDR1 is SGHRS and CDR2 is YFSETQ. V was cut by 4 bases and J by 2 bases, with 22 bases left in between. The CDR3 length is 19 residues. The DNA of the CDR3 is TGCGCCAGCAGCCGCGGAGGCGGGGAGGCAATTGCTGGGGCCAACGTCCTGACTTTC. This gives the protein CASSRGGGEAIAGANVLTF.

The V and J genes are TRBV6-1 and TRBJ1-1; tentative D call: TRBD1 (6 bases). The V end lost 4 bases, the J end lost 4 bases, and 19 bases lay between the germline ends. The CDR3 covers 16 residues. The germline V gene encodes CDR1 MNHNS and CDR2 SASEGT. CDR3 in DNA: TGTGCCAGCAGTGCACCCGTGGGGGCGGGGGGCACTGAAGCTTTCTTT. Translation: CASSAPVGAGGTEAFF.

This chain joins TRBV3-1 (or the pseudogene TRBV3-2) and TRBJ1-6; D might be TRBD1 (5 bases). In germline, CDR1 is LGHDT, CDR2 YNNKEL (reference sequence). V lost 0 bases, J lost 4 bases, and 16 bases lay in between. CDR3 length: 18 residues. The CDR3 region is CASSQDGGSGGYNSPLHF. In DNA form, the CDR3 reads TGTGCCAGCAGCCAAGATGGGGGGTCAGGAGGGTATAATTCACCCCTCCACTTT.